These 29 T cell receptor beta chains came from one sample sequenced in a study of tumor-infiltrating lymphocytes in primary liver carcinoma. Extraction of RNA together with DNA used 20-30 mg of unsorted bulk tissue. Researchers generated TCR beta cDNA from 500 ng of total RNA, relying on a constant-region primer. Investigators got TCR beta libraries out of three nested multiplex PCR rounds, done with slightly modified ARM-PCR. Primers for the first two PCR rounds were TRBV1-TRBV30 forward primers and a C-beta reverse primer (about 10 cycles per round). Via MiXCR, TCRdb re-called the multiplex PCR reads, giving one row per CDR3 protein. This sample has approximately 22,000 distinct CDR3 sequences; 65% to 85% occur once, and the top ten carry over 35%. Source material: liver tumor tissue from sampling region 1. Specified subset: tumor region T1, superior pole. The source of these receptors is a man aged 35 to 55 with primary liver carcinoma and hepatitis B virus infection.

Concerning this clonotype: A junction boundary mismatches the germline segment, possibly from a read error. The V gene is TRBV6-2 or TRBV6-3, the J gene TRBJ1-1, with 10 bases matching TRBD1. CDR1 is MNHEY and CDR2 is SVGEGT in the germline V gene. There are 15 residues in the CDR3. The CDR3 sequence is CASRTFDRGQNETFF. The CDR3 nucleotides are TGTGCCAGTAGGACTTTTGACAGGGGGCAGAATGAAACTTTCTTT.

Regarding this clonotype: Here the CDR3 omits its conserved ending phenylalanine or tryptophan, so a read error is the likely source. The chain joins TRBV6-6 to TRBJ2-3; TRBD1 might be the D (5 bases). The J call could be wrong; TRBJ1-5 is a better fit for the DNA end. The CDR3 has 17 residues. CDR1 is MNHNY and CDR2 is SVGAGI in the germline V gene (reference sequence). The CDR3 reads CASIYSGLAGAPDTQHL. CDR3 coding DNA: TGTGCCAGCATTTACTCGGGACTAGCGGGAGCACCAGATACGCAGCATCTT.

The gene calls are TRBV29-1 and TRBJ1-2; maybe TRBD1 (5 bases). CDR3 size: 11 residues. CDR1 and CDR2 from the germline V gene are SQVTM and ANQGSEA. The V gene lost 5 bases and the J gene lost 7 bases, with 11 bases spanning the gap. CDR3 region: CSVRQGPGYTF. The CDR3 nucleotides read TGCAGCGTTCGGCAGGGACCTGGCTACACCTTC.

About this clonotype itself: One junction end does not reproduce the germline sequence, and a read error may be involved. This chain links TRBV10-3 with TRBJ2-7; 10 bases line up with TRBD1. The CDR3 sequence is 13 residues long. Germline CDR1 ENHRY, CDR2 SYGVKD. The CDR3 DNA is TGTGCCATCCGGGACAGGGGTACGGACGAGCTGTACTTC. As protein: CAIRDRGTDELYF.

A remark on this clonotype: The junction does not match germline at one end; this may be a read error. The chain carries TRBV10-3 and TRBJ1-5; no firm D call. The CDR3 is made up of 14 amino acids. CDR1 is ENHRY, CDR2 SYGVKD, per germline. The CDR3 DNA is TGCGCCATCAGTGTGTATGAGGGCGATCAACCCCAGCATTTC. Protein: CAISVYEGDQPQHF.

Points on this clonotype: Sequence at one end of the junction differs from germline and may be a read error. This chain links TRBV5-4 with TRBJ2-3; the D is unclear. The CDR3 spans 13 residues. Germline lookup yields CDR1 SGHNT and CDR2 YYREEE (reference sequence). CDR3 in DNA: TGTACCAGCAGTTTGGCTGGGGAAGATACGCAGTATTTT. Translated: CTSSLAGEDTQYF.

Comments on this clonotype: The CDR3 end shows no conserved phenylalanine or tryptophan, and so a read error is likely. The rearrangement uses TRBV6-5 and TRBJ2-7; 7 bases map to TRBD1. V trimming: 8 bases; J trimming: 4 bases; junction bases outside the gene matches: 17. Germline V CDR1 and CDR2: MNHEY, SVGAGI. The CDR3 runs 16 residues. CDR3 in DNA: TGTGCCAGCGGGCCCGGACAGGCAGCATCCTCTTACGAGCAGTACTTA. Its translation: CASGPGQAASSYEQYL.

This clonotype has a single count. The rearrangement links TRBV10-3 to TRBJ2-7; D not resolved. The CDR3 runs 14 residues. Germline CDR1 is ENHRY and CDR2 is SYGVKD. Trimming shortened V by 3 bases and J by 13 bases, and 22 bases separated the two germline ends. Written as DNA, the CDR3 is TGTGCCATCAGTGAAGAGCAGAATCTTTACGAACACTACTTC. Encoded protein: CAISEEQNLYEHYF.

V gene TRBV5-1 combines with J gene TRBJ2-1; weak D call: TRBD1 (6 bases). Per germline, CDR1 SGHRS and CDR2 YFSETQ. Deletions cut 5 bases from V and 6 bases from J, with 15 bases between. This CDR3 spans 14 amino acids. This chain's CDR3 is CASRVLGASNEQFF. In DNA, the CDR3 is TGCGCCAGCAGGGTACTGGGGGCGAGCAATGAGCAGTTCTTC.

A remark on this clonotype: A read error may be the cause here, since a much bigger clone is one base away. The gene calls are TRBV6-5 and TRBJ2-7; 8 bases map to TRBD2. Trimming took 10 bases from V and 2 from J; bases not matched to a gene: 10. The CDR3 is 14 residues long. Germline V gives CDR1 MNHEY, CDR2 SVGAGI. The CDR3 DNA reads TGTGCCAACATTGACGGGAGGGCTCCCTACGAGCAGTACTTC. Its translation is CANIDGRAPYEQYF.

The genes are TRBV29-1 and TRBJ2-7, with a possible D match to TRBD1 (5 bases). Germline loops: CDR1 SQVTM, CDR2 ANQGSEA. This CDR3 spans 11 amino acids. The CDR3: CNSRVVDEQYF. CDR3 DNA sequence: TGCAACAGCAGGGTAGTGGACGAGCAGTACTTC.

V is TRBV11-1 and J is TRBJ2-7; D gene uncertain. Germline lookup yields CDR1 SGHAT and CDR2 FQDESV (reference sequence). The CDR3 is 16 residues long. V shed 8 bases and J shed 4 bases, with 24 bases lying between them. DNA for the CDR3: TGTGCCAGCTGCTCAAGAGGCTCTTTCGGCCTGTACGAGCAGTACTTC. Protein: CASCSRGSFGLYEQYF.

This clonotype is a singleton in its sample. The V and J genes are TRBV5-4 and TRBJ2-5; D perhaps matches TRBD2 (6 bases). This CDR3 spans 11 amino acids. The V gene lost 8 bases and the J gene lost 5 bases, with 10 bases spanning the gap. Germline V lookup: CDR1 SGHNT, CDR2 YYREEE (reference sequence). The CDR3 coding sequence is TGTGCCAGTGGGACTGATGAGACCCAGTACTTC. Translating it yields CASGTDETQYF.

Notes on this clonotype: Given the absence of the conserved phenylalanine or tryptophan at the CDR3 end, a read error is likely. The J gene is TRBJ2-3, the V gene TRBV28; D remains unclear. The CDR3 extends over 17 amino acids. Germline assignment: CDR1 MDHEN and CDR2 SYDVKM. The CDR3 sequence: CATSIPRATSISDTQYV. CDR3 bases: TGTGCCACCAGTATCCCCCGGGCTACAAGTATCTCAGACACGCAGTATGTT.

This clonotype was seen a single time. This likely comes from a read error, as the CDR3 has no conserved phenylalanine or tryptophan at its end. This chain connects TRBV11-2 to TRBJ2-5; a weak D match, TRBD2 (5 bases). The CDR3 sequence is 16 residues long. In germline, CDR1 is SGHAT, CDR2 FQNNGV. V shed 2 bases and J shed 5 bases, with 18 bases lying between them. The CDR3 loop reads CASSLTAGGSGETQYH. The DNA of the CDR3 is TGTGCCAGCAGCTTAACAGCAGGAGGCTCGGGGGAGACCCAGTACCAC.

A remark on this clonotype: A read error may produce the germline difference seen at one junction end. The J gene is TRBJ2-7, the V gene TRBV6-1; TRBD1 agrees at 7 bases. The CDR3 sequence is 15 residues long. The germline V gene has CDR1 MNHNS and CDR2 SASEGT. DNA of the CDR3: TGTGCCAGCAGAGGGAAACAGGGGAGCTCCTACGGGCAGTACTTC. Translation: CASRGKQGSSYGQYF.

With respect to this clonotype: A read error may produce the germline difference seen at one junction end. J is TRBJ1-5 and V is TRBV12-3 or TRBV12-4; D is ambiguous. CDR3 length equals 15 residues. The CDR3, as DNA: TGTACCAGCAGTTCTGGGCAACGAAGCAATCAGCCCCAGCATTTT. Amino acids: CTSSSGQRSNQPQHF.

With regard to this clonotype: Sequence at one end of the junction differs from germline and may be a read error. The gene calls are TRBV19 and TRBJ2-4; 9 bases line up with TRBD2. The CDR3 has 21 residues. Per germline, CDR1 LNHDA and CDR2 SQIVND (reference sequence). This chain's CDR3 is CASSNEGQGTSGHRAKNIQYF. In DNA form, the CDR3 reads TGCGCCAGTAGTAATGAGGGCCAGGGAACTAGCGGGCATAGAGCCAAAAACATACAGTACTTC.

DNA for the CDR3: TGTGCCAGCAGTCTAAGGACAGGGGGAAATTCACCCCTCCACTTT. It yields the protein CASSLRTGGNSPLHF. This chain uses TRBV6-6 with TRBJ1-6; the match to TRBD1 covers 10 bases. V was pared by 5 bases and J by 7 bases, with 5 bases of the junction left unmatched. The length of the CDR3 is 15 residues. Germline V gives CDR1 MNHNY, CDR2 SVGAGI (reference sequence).

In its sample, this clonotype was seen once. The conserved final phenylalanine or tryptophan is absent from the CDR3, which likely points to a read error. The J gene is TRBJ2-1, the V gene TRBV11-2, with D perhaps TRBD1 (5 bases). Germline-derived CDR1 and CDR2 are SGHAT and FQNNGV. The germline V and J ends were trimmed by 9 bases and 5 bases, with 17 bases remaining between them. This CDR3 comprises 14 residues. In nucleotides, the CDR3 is TGTGCCAGTAGCCTAGGGGCCACACACAATGAGCAGTTCTTA. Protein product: CASSLGATHNEQFL.

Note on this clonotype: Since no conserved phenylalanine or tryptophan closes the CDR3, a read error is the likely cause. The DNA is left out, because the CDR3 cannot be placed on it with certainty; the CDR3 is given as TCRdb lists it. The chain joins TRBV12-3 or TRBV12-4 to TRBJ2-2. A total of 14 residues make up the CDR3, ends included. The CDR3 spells CASSHRSGAGELLL.

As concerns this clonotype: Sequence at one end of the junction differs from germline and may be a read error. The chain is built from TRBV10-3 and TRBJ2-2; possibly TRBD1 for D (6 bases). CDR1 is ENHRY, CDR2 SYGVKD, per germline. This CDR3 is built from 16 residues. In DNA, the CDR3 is TGTTCCATCATGGGGATAGAAGGGGGGAACACCGGGGAGCTGTTTTTT. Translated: CSIMGIEGGNTGELFF.

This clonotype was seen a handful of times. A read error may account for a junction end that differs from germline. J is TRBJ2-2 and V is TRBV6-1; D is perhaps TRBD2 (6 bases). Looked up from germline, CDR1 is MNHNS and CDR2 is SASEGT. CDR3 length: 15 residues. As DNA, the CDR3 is TGTGCCAACAGTGAAGGGACTTCGAACACCGAGGAGCTGTTTTTT. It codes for CANSEGTSNTEELFF.

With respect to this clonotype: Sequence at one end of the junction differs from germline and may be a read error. CDR3 in amino acids: CASTPRGWVADKRELFF. In nucleotides, the CDR3 is TGTGCCAGCACCCCAAGAGGTTGGGTCGCAGACAAGAGGGAGCTATTTTTT. V and J are TRBV6-6 and TRBJ2-2; D perhaps matches TRBD2 (5 bases). The CDR3 has 17 residues. Germline CDR1 MNHNY, CDR2 SVGAGI (reference sequence).

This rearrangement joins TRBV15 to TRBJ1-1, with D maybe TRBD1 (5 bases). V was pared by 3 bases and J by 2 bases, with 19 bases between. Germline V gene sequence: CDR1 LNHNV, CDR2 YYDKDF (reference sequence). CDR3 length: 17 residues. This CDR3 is CATSRHTGRGFNTEAFF. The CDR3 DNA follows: TGTGCCACCAGCAGGCACACAGGCCGGGGGTTCAACACTGAAGCTTTCTTT.

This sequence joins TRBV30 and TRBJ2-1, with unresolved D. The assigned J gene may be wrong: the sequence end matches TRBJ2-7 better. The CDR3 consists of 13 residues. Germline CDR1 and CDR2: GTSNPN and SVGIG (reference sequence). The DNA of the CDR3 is TGTGCCTGGACTCCAGCGACTTACAATAAGCAGTACTTC. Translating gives CAWTPATYNKQYF.

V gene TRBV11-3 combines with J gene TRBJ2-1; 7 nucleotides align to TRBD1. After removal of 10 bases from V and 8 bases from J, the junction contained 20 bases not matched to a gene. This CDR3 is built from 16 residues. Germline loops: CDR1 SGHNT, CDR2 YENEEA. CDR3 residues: CATSPAGQGVVDEQFF. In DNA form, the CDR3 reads TGTGCCACCAGTCCAGCAGGGCAGGGGGTGGTAGATGAGCAGTTCTTC.

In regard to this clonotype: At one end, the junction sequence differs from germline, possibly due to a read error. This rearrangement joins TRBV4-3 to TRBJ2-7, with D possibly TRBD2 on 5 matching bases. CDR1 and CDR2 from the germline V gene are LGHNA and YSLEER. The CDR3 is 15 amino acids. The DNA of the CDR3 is TGCCCCAGCAGCCAAGATCAGGAGGCTCCCTACGAGCAGTACTTC. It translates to CPSSQDQEAPYEQYF.

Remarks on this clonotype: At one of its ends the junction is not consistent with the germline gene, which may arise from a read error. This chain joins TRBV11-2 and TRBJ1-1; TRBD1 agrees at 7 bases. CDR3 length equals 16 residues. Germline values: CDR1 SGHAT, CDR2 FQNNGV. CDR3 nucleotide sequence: TGTGGCAGCAGCCCACCCAGGGGGTTGGTAAACACTGAAGCTTTCTTT. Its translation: CGSSPPRGLVNTEAFF.